This TCR beta chain was recorded in a study of T-cell reconstitution after alpha-beta-depleted transplantation in children. Germline loops: CDR1 SQVTM, CDR2 ANQGSEA. The CDR3 extends over 13 amino acids. The V end lost 5 bases, the J end lost 0 bases, and 9 bases lay between the germline ends. The TCRbeta library was prepared with unique molecular identifiers. In TCRdb, the PCR reads were re-called with MiXCR into one record per CDR3 protein. Of about 370,000 distinct CDR3 sequences in the sample, around 21% were seen once. At least ten counts were recorded for this clonotype. The chain has TRBV29-1 and TRBJ2-3, with no clear D. The receptor was derived from a human donor who donated a stem cell graft to a child with acute myeloid leukemia. The source was PBMCs from the stem cell graft donor, collected from the stem cell graft. For the CDR3, the DNA is TGCAGCGTTTCTAGTATAAGCACAGATACGCAGTATTTT. Translated, it gives CSVSSISTDTQYF.